These 23 T cell receptor beta chains were all obtained from the same sample, sequenced in a study of control samples from healthy donors and cancer patients. Libraries were prepared by immunoSEQ multiplex PCR; TCRdb keeps only in-frame clonotypes and omits some of them. The sample has about 35,000 clones, approximately 93% seen once. The sequencing sample was made of PBMCs. All receptors derive from a man aged 35 to 55 with colorectal cancer.

About this clone itself: Germline and junction disagree at one end, which may indicate a read error. J is TRBJ2-7 and V is TRBV6-5; tentatively, D is TRBD1 (8 bases). The CDR3 totals 13 residues. CDR1 MNHEY and CDR2 SVGAGI come from the germline V gene. DNA for the CDR3: TGTGCCAGCAGGCCTACGGGAGGACAGGGTTGGGACTTC. Its protein product is CASRPTGGQGWDF.

The rearrangement joins TRBV6-6 to TRBJ2-1, with D possibly matching TRBD2 (7 bases). The CDR3 contains 14 residues. Germline loops: CDR1 MNHNY, CDR2 SVGAGI (reference sequence). V lost 7 bases to trimming and J lost 4 bases, with 14 bases between them. The CDR3 nucleotides are TGTGCCAGCACCCGGGGGGCGGCATACAATGAGCAGTTCTTC. Amino acid sequence: CASTRGAAYNEQFF.

The J gene is TRBJ2-3, the V gene TRBV5-8; 8 positions agree with TRBD2. Germline V gene sequence: CDR1 SGHTS, CDR2 YDEGEE. The CDR3 contains 15 residues. The V gene end was trimmed by 5 bases and the J gene end by 5 bases; junction bases not matched to a gene: 10. Here the CDR3 DNA reads TGTGCCAGCAGTTTGCGGGGGGCCCCCAGAGATACGCAGTATTTT. Translation: CASSLRGAPRDTQYF.

The chain carries TRBV15 and TRBJ2-1; 16 bases align to TRBD2. Looked up from germline, CDR1 is LNHNV and CDR2 is YYDKDF (reference sequence). The CDR3 sequence is 18 residues long. The junction had 11 bases not matched to a gene; V was cut back by 5 bases and J by 7 bases. CDR3 nucleotides: TGTGCCACCAGCGAGGGACTAGCGGGGGGGGGTATAGTAAATGAGCAGTTCTTC. It encodes CATSEGLAGGGIVNEQFF.

The chain carries TRBV3-1 (or the pseudogene TRBV3-2) and TRBJ1-2; D might be TRBD1 (5 bases). This CDR3 has 14 residues. V dropped 4 bases and J dropped 3 bases, with 12 bases sitting between them. The V gene's germline CDR1 is LGHDT and CDR2 YNNKEL (reference sequence). The CDR3 region is CASSRGTRDYGYTF. The CDR3 DNA sequence: TGTGCCAGCAGCCGGGGGACCCGGGACTATGGCTACACCTTC.

V gene TRBV7-2 combines with J gene TRBJ2-7; 8 nucleotides match TRBD1. With V trimmed by 4 bases and J by 2 bases, 10 bases remained unmatched. The CDR3 contains 16 residues. CDR1 is SGHTA and CDR2 is FQGNSA in the germline V gene. CDR3 DNA sequence: TGTGCCAGCAGCTACCGATCCGGGACAGGAGCCTACGAGCAGTACTTC. It is translated as CASSYRSGTGAYEQYF. The full variable domain, its missing parts supplied by reference TRBV7-2 and TRBJ2-7, is GAGVSQSPSNKVTEKGKDVELRCDPISGHTALYWYRQSLGQGLEFLIYFQGNSAPDKSGLPSDRFSAERTGGSVSTLTIQRTQQEDSAVYLCASSYRSGTGAYEQYFGPGTRLTVT.

This chain joins TRBV11-2 and TRBJ1-1, with 7 bases identical to TRBD1. Germline V gene sequence: CDR1 SGHAT, CDR2 FQNNGV. The J segment lost 6 bases and the V segment lost 5 bases, leaving 6 bases of the junction unmatched. The CDR3 loop spans 13 amino acids. CDR3 loop: CASSTDRWAEAFF. In nucleotides, the CDR3 is TGTGCCAGCAGCACGGACAGGTGGGCTGAAGCTTTCTTT.

The chain recombines TRBV9 with TRBJ2-5; D possibly corresponds to TRBD2 (5 bases). The CDR3 contains 12 residues. The ends were cut back, 4 bases at V and 5 bases at J, with 9 bases in the middle. The germline V gene encodes CDR1 SGDLS and CDR2 YYNGEE. The CDR3 is CASSTRGETQYF. The CDR3 coding sequence is TGTGCCAGCAGCACGCGAGGGGAGACCCAGTACTTC.

V and J are TRBV5-1 and TRBJ2-5, with 7 bases lining up with TRBD2. J gave up 5 bases and V 0 bases, and 4 bases lay outside the gene matches. Germline CDR1 reads SGHRS; CDR2 reads YFSETQ. The CDR3 spans 14 residues. CDR3 in amino acids: CASSLGLAGETQYF. The CDR3 nucleotides are TGCGCCAGCAGCTTGGGACTAGCTGGGGAGACCCAGTACTTC.

This clone is a singleton in its sample. The gene calls are TRBV5-6 and TRBJ1-1; D is uncertain. The ends were cut back, 3 bases at V and 5 bases at J, with 8 bases in the middle. This CDR3 has 12 residues. From germline, CDR1 is SGHDT and CDR2 YYEEEE. DNA for the CDR3: TGTGCCAGCAGCTCTAGATGGACTGAAGCTTTCTTT. Translated, it gives CASSSRWTEAFF.

The CDR3 region is CTSSSLRVSHEAFF. CDR3 nucleotides: TGCACCAGCAGCTCTCTGAGGGTATCCCATGAAGCTTTCTTT. This chain connects TRBV1 to TRBJ1-1. TRBV1 is a pseudogene locus. The length of the CDR3 is 14 residues.

J is TRBJ2-2 and V is TRBV6-5; TRBD1 agrees at 7 bases. Germline assignment: CDR1 MNHEY and CDR2 SVGAGI. V trimming: 6 bases; J trimming: 5 bases; junction bases outside the gene matches: 6. The CDR3 is 14 amino acids. DNA for the CDR3: TGTGCCAGCAGGGGGACAGCTGAAACCGGGGAGCTGTTTTTT. This gives the protein CASRGTAETGELFF.

The chain uses TRBV25-1 and TRBJ2-7; D unclear. The CDR3 extends over 14 amino acids. Germline V gene lookup returns CDR1 MGHDK and CDR2 SYGVNS. The ends were cut back, 8 bases at V and 0 bases at J, with 14 bases in the middle. The CDR3 bases are TGTGCCAGCGATTTGTGGAACTGCTCCTACGAGCAGTACTTC. This encodes CASDLWNCSYEQYF.

The chain joins TRBV5-4 to TRBJ2-4, with TRBD1 identical over 7 bases. The ends lost 1 base at V and 15 bases at J; junction bases unmatched: 10. Germline V gene data show CDR1 as SGHNT and CDR2 as YYREEE (reference sequence). The CDR3 is 13 amino acids. CDR3 sequence (DNA): TGTGCCAGCAGCTTGATCACCGGGACAGATCGGTACTTC. Translating it yields CASSLITGTDRYF.

The chain has TRBV5-4 and TRBJ2-1; no definite D call. This CDR3 comprises 15 residues. V dropped 3 bases and J dropped 7 bases, with 17 bases sitting between them. Germline CDR1 is SGHNT and CDR2 is YYREEE (reference sequence). The CDR3 spells CASSWVRSEKNEQFF. CDR3 nucleotides: TGTGCCAGCAGCTGGGTAAGGTCGGAAAAAAATGAGCAGTTCTTC.

This clone showed up just once. The CDR3 DNA sequence: TGCGCCAGCAGCCAAGACCCGAGGGGCACTGAAGCTTTCTTT. Amino acid sequence: CASSQDPRGTEAFF. The J gene is TRBJ1-1, the V gene TRBV4-1; possible D gene TRBD1, 5 bases. The CDR3 covers 14 residues. V shed 0 bases and J shed 4 bases, with 9 bases lying between them. CDR1 MGHRA and CDR2 YSYEKL come from the germline V gene.

The chain links TRBV5-6 to TRBJ2-7, with 11 bases identical to TRBD1. V trimming: 4 bases; J trimming: 6 bases; junction bases outside the gene matches: 12. This CDR3 spans 16 amino acids. The germline gives CDR1 SGHDT, CDR2 YYEEEE. The CDR3 loop reads CASSGGTGGLSVEQYF. DNA for the CDR3: TGTGCCAGCAGCGGAGGGACAGGGGGGTTGTCGGTCGAGCAGTACTTC. The variable domain in full, completed from reference TRBV5-6 and TRBJ2-7, reads DAGVTQSPTHLIKTRGQQVTLRCSPKSGHDTVSWYQQALGQGPQFIFQYYEEEERQRGNFPDRFSGHQFPNYSSELNVNALLLGDSALYLCASSGGTGGLSVEQYFGPGTRLTVT.

The rearrangement links TRBV6-6 to TRBJ1-2; a weak D match, TRBD1 (5 bases). V was pared by 5 bases and J by 2 bases, with 18 bases between. Germline V gene sequence: CDR1 MNHNY, CDR2 SVGAGI (reference sequence). This CDR3 spans 16 amino acids. The CDR3 protein is CASSPPGVEPNYGYTF. DNA of the CDR3: TGTGCCAGCAGTCCCCCGGGGGTAGAACCCAACTATGGCTACACCTTC.

This clone showed up just once. The chain is built from TRBV10-2 and TRBJ2-1; no firm D call. Germline loops: CDR1 WSHSY, CDR2 SAAADI. The CDR3 length is 12 residues. The V end lost 4 bases, the J end lost 10 bases, and 11 bases lay between the germline ends. The chain's CDR3 is CASSAGLSEQFF. In nucleotides, the CDR3 is TGCGCCAGCAGTGCGGGCCTCTCGGAGCAGTTCTTC.

J is TRBJ2-5 and V is TRBV5-4; 7 bases are a match to TRBD1. Trimming took 4 bases from V and 3 from J; bases not matched to a gene: 3. The CDR3 sequence is 13 residues long. The V gene's germline CDR1 is SGHNT and CDR2 YYREEE (reference sequence). In DNA, the CDR3 is TGTGCCAGCAGCCCGGGACAGAAAGAGACCCAGTACTTC. Protein: CASSPGQKETQYF.

The V and J genes are TRBV9 and TRBJ2-1; a weak D match, TRBD2 (5 bases). V was pared by 5 bases and J by 7 bases, with 13 bases between. The CDR3 spans 13 residues. In germline, CDR1 is SGDLS, CDR2 YYNGEE. The CDR3 is CASSTEASNEQFF. The DNA of the CDR3 is TGTGCCAGCAGTACGGAGGCGTCTAATGAGCAGTTCTTC.

This chain joins TRBV24-1 and TRBJ2-2; D is perhaps TRBD1 (7 bases). Trimming pared 4 bases from V and 3 bases from J, leaving 14 bases between. The CDR3 loop spans 16 amino acids. From germline, CDR1 is KGHDR and CDR2 SFDVKD. The CDR3 bases are TGTGCCACCAGTGACCCCGGCAGGGGGGACACCGGGGAGCTGTTTTTT. Protein sequence: CATSDPGRGDTGELFF.

The gene calls are TRBV19 and TRBJ2-5; 12 bases map to TRBD2. From germline, CDR1 is LNHDA and CDR2 SQIVND (reference sequence). With V trimmed by 5 bases and J by 2 bases, 12 bases remained unmatched. The CDR3 is made up of 18 amino acids. The CDR3 reads CASSPAKRTSGEQETQYF. Here the CDR3 DNA reads TGTGCCAGTAGTCCAGCCAAAAGGACTAGCGGGGAGCAAGAGACCCAGTACTTC.